These 14 T cell receptor beta chains originate from one sample sequenced in a study of OX40 agonist ivuxolimab in advanced cancers. The table came from immunoSEQ multiplex PCR; TCRdb's copy has only in-frame clones and leaves some out. The repertoire holds about 110,000 clones, less than 95% seen once, with approximately 0.63% in the top ten. Here the sequenced sample was CD4+ or CD8+ T cells sorted from blood, taken in a trial of the OX40 agonist ivuxolimab. All receptors derive from an adult with an advanced solid tumor such as melanoma, head and neck, liver or kidney cancer.

The V call is TRBV7-3, the J call TRBJ1-2; D possibly corresponds to TRBD1 (5 bases). Germline CDR1 is SGHTA and CDR2 is FQGTGA. V shed 5 bases and J shed 2 bases, with 12 bases lying between them. This CDR3 region has 14 residues. CDR3 region: CASSLGAGNYGYTF. The CDR3, as DNA: TGTGCCAGCAGCCTCGGGGCCGGAAACTATGGCTACACCTTC.

The chain couples TRBV7-3 to TRBJ2-5, with 9 bases matching TRBD2. In germline, CDR1 is SGHTA, CDR2 FQGTGA. V shed 4 bases, J shed 1 base, and the junction held 4 bases outside the gene matches. The CDR3 is made up of 15 amino acids. This CDR3 is CASSSTGLAQETQYF. CDR3 DNA sequence: TGTGCCAGCAGCTCAACGGGACTAGCCCAAGAGACCCAGTACTTC.

The chain combines TRBV6-6 with TRBJ2-5; D is unresolved. The CDR3 spans 14 residues. CDR1 is MNHNY, CDR2 SVGAGI, per germline (reference sequence). Trimming took 0 bases from V and 2 from J, leaving 7 bases between them. In nucleotides, the CDR3 is TGTGCCAGCAGTTACTCCAGTCAGCAAGAGACCCAGTACTTC. This encodes CASSYSSQQETQYF.

The V and J genes are TRBV6-5 and TRBJ2-1, with 9 positions matching TRBD2. The ends lost 2 bases at V and 4 bases at J; junction bases unmatched: 6. Germline V lookup: CDR1 MNHEY, CDR2 SVGAGI. The CDR3 has 16 amino acids. This CDR3 reads CASSYTPTSGYNEQFF. In DNA form, the CDR3 reads TGTGCCAGCAGTTACACTCCGACTAGCGGATACAATGAGCAGTTCTTC.

The chain uses TRBV5-6 and TRBJ2-1; the D is unclear. V was pared by 2 bases and J by 2 bases, with 14 bases between. Looked up from germline, CDR1 is SGHDT and CDR2 is YYEEEE. The CDR3 is made up of 16 amino acids. The CDR3 region is CASSLMVFVPYNEQFF. CDR3 coding DNA: TGTGCCAGCAGCTTAATGGTCTTTGTCCCCTACAATGAGCAGTTCTTC.

This chain uses TRBV2 with TRBJ2-5; 9 bases line up with TRBD2. Germline loops: CDR1 SNHLY, CDR2 FYNNEI. Losses at the gene ends were 6 bases for V and 3 bases for J; bases not matched to a gene: 5. The CDR3 is 14 amino acids. The DNA for the CDR3 is TGTGCCAGCAGGGGGCGACTAGCGGAAGAGACCCAGTACTTC. Translated: CASRGRLAEETQYF.

CDR3 in amino acids: CASTPSGRFNEQFF. In DNA form, the CDR3 reads TGTGCCAGTACCCCTAGCGGGAGATTCAATGAGCAGTTCTTC. This chain links TRBV19 with TRBJ2-1, with TRBD2 identical over 10 bases. The CDR3 runs 14 residues. CDR1 and CDR2 from the germline V gene are LNHDA and SQIVND (reference sequence). V dropped 7 bases and J dropped 6; count of bases not matched to a gene: 6.

Written as DNA, the CDR3 is TGTGCCAGCAGCTTAGGGACGGATTATGAAGCTTTCTTT. Protein: CASSLGTDYEAFF. This chain uses TRBV11-3 with TRBJ1-1; the D is unclear. This CDR3 contains 13 residues. The germline V and J ends were trimmed by 1 base and 7 bases, with 10 bases remaining between them. Germline V gene lookup returns CDR1 SGHNT and CDR2 YENEEA.

J is TRBJ1-1 and V is TRBV9; D remains unclear. CDR3 length: 14 residues. V lost 3 bases, J lost 2 bases, and 11 bases lay in between. Germline loops: CDR1 SGDLS, CDR2 YYNGEE. For the CDR3, the DNA is TGTGCCAGCAGCGCCCCCGGGTCCAACACTGAAGCTTTCTTT. It specifies CASSAPGSNTEAFF.

There are a few counts of this clone. The rearrangement uses TRBV5-1 and TRBJ1-3; TRBD1 might be the D (5 bases). This CDR3 contains 14 residues. Germline CDR1 and CDR2: SGHRS and YFSETQ. V was clipped by 0 bases and J by 3 bases, with 7 bases between them. CDR3 amino acids: CASSLAGYGNTIYF. CDR3 bases: TGCGCCAGCAGCTTGGCAGGGTATGGAAACACCATATATTTT.

J is TRBJ2-7 and V is TRBV27; possibly TRBD2 for D (6 bases). Trimming removed 2 bases from V and 2 bases from J, with 16 bases in between. The germline V gene encodes CDR1 MNHEY and CDR2 SMNVEV (reference sequence). This CDR3 has 16 amino acids. CDR3: CASSLKASVTTYEQYF. The CDR3 DNA is TGTGCCAGCAGTTTAAAGGCTAGCGTGACGACCTACGAGCAGTACTTC.

The chain links TRBV11-1 to TRBJ2-7, with D possibly called TRBD1 or TRBD2 (8 bases each). V gave up 5 bases and J gave up 6 bases, with 20 bases separating them. CDR3 size: 15 residues. The germline CDR1 and CDR2 sequences are SGHAT and FQDESV (reference sequence). This CDR3 is CASSPGGDRRGEQYF. The CDR3 DNA reads as TGTGCCAGCAGCCCCGGGGGGGACAGGAGGGGCGAGCAGTACTTC. Based on the CDR3 plus reference TRBV11-1 and TRBJ2-7, the full variable domain is EAEVAQSPRYKITEKSQAVAFWCDPISGHATLYWYRQILGQGPELLVQFQDESVVDDSQLPKDRFSAERLKGVDSTLKIQPAELGDSAMYLCASSPGGDRRGEQYFGPGTRLTVT.

The chain uses TRBV5-1 and TRBJ2-7; maybe TRBD2 (6 bases). CDR1 SGHRS and CDR2 YFSETQ come from the germline V gene. Trimming took off 2 bases at V and 7 bases at J, with 10 bases between the two ends. CDR3 length equals 12 residues. The CDR3 DNA sequence: TGCGCCAGCAGCTTCGGGAGCCGTGAGCAGTACTTC. Encoded protein: CASSFGSREQYF.

This clone showed up just once. The rearrangement links TRBV6-1 to TRBJ2-2, with D possibly matching TRBD1 (5 bases). Germline V gene lookup returns CDR1 MNHNS and CDR2 SASEGT. This CDR3 is built from 13 residues. The V end lost 8 bases, the J end lost 1 base, and 8 bases lay between the germline ends. The CDR3 reads CASQTENTGELFF. The DNA for the CDR3 is TGTGCCAGCCAGACAGAGAACACCGGGGAGCTGTTTTTT.